What follows are 10 T cell receptor beta chains derived from one specimen sequenced in a study of T-cell memory formation after mild COVID-19. From the 5' RACE reads, TCRdb called clonotypes with MiXCR, one entry per CDR3 protein. The data contain 450,000 or so distinct CDR3 sequences, roughly 23% of them singletons. The material sequenced was PBMCs or a T cell subset sorted from them (not recorded which). The receptors were sampled from an adult woman who had mild COVID-19 (a few samples of this study predate the infection). Cell type and time point are not known.

J is TRBJ2-3 and V is TRBV12-3 or TRBV12-4, with TRBD2 matching over 11 bases. The CDR3 loop spans 16 amino acids. V lost 6 bases and J lost 0; bases outside the gene matches: 5. CDR3 nucleotides: TGTGCCAGCAGCTTTAGCGGGGGGGGGAGCACAGATACGCAGTATTTT. Protein product: CASSFSGGGSTDTQYF.

The chain couples TRBV19 to TRBJ2-1; D call uncertain. The CDR3 has 15 amino acids. Deletions cut 6 bases from V and 3 bases from J, with 15 bases between. Per the germline V gene, CDR1 is LNHDA and CDR2 is SQIVND (reference sequence). The CDR3, as DNA: TGTGCCAGTAGGGAGTCGTCCGAAAACTACAATGAGCAGTTCTTC. Protein product: CASRESSENYNEQFF. Filled out from reference TRBV19 and TRBJ2-1, the complete variable domain reads DGGITQSPKYLFRKEGQNVTLSCEQNLNHDAMYWYRQDPGQGLRLIYYSQIVNDFQKGDIAEGYSVSREKKESFPLTVTSAQKNPTAFYLCASRESSENYNEQFFGPGTRLTVL.

This rearrangement joins TRBV3-1 to TRBJ2-1; D is unresolved. The CDR3 extends over 11 amino acids. CDR1 LGHDT and CDR2 YNNKEL come from the germline V gene (reference sequence). V gave up 4 bases and J gave up 12 bases, with 10 bases separating them. The chain's CDR3 is CASSREGWQFF. In nucleotides, the CDR3 is TGTGCCAGCAGCCGCGAAGGCTGGCAGTTCTTC.

This clonotype was seen a handful of times. This rearrangement joins TRBV6-5 to TRBJ1-6; 8 positions match TRBD1. Germline lookup yields CDR1 MNHEY and CDR2 SVGAGI. The CDR3 is made up of 14 amino acids. The V segment lost 7 bases and the J segment 9 bases; nucleotides outside the gene matches: 8. CDR3 residues: CASNLDGTGSPLHF. The CDR3, as DNA: TGTGCCAGCAACCTAGACGGGACAGGTTCACCCCTCCACTTT.

This clonotype was seen only a few times. The rearrangement uses TRBV5-1 and TRBJ2-5, with D perhaps matching TRBD1 (5 bases). There are 14 residues in the CDR3. Germline assignment: CDR1 SGHRS and CDR2 YFSETQ. V lost 2 bases and J lost 2, with 10 bases in between. Written as DNA, the CDR3 is TGCGCCAGCAGCTTTGTTTCAGGGCAAGAGACCCAGTACTTC. It specifies CASSFVSGQETQYF. Full variable domain (rest looked up from reference TRBV5-1 and TRBJ2-5): KAGVTQTPRYLIKTRGQQVTLSCSPISGHRSVSWYQQTPGQGLQFLFEYFSETQRNKGNFPGRFSGRQFSNSRSEMNVSTLELGDSALYLCASSFVSGQETQYFGPGTRLLVL.

The chain links TRBV5-8 to TRBJ2-4, with TRBD1 matching over 9 bases. V trimming: 0 bases; J trimming: 8 bases; junction bases outside the gene matches: 6. Germline CDR1 is SGHTS and CDR2 is YDEGEE. This CDR3 region has 15 residues. CDR3 DNA: TGTGCCAGCAGCTTGGTTTGGACAGGGGAGGACATTCAGTACTTC. Its protein product is CASSLVWTGEDIQYF. Variable domain in full (rest from reference TRBV5-8 and TRBJ2-4): EAGVTQSPTHLIKTRGQQATLRCSPISGHTSVYWYQQALGLGLQFLLWYDEGEERNRGNFPPRFSGRQFPNYSSELNVNALELEDSALYLCASSLVWTGEDIQYFGAGTRLSVL.

The chain is built from TRBV5-5 and TRBJ2-7; TRBD1 might be the D (6 bases). Per the germline V gene, CDR1 is SGHKS and CDR2 is YYEKEE (reference sequence). The CDR3 length is 15 residues. Trimming removed 6 bases from V and 4 bases from J, with 20 bases in between. The CDR3: CASTRQASRVYEQYF. CDR3 in DNA: TGTGCCAGCACCCGACAGGCCTCCAGAGTTTACGAGCAGTACTTC.

The table lists this clonotype with a few counts. The chain is built from TRBV3-1 and TRBJ2-6, with D unclear. Trimming shortened V by 1 base and J by 4 bases, and 8 bases separated the two germline ends. Per the germline V gene, CDR1 is LGHDT and CDR2 is YNNKEL (reference sequence). The CDR3 spans 15 residues. The CDR3 spells CASSQAGTGANVLTF. As DNA, the CDR3 is TGTGCCAGCAGCCAAGCAGGTACCGGGGCCAACGTCCTGACTTTC.

Concerning this clonotype: One junction end does not reproduce the germline sequence, and a read error may be involved. J is TRBJ2-5 and V is TRBV7-8; D possibly uses TRBD1 or TRBD2 (5 bases each). This CDR3 has 14 residues. Germline V lookup: CDR1 SGHVS, CDR2 FQNEAQ. CDR3 nucleotides: TGTGCCAGCAGCTTAAGGGGAGACCAAGAGACCAAGTACTTC. As protein: CASSLRGDQETKYF.

This chain joins TRBV4-2 and TRBJ2-3; 8 bases fit TRBD2. CDR1 and CDR2 (germline): LGHNA, YNFKEQ. After removal of 0 bases from V and 0 bases from J, the junction contained 2 bases not matched to a gene. The CDR3 has 16 residues. CDR3 nucleotides: TGTGCCAGCAGCCAAGAAAGCGGGAGCAGCACAGATACGCAGTATTTT. It specifies CASSQESGSSTDTQYF.